This note documents a single T cell receptor beta chain sequence. The table lists this clonotype with many counts. Its target antigen remains unknown. Base-call qualities are not available, and no considerably larger clone is one nucleotide away. The data were obtained in a study of T cells in Graves' hyperthyroidism and ophthalmopathy (dated by TCRdb to about 2019). Turning to the overall study: Peripheral blood was sampled at the time of initial diagnosis, prior to any treatment. A discovery cohort of roughly 100 patients, 43 with Graves' ophthalmopathy and 55 to 65 with stable Graves' hyperthyroidism, was used to find distinguishing TCR V-J signatures. Whether ophthalmopathy could be predicted prospectively was tested in an independent validation cohort made up of some 20 hyperthyroidism patients plus 17 patients who later progressed to ophthalmopathy. For training and testing, the 100 patients in the discovery cohort were randomly divided in a 7:3 ratio. In addition, the study compared T-cell repertoires in thyroid tissue and in blood from six Graves' hyperthyroidism patients. Following sampling, methimazole starting at 30 mg daily was given to hyperthyroidism patients, and high-dose intravenous methylprednisolone was given to ophthalmopathy patients. TCR Vbeta CDR3 sequencing of 120 to 150 peripheral blood samples (over 40 ophthalmopathy, 75 to 85 hyperthyroidism and approximately 17 progressor patients) is reported in the paper. The investigation overall reported the following: During validation, the model predicted progression to ophthalmopathy a median of approximately 7 months ahead of onset, with almost 71% sensitivity and 72.22% specificity. No statistical method was used to fix the sample size in advance, and group allocation was not hidden from the investigators. Most expanded thyroid clonotypes (frequency above 0.001) were also detected in blood, suggesting blood repertoires may reflect thyroid immune responses. A 13 V-J signature model separated ophthalmopathy from stable hyperthyroidism, with roughly 88% sensitivity and 81.08% specificity in cross-validation and 80%/75% in testing.

Ophthalmopathy patients had moderately to severely active disease, with a Clinical Activity Score of 3 or more, a NOSPECS grade of 4 or more, and a disease duration of less than 3 months. The study excluded patients with uncontrolled infections, other autoimmune diseases, pregnancy or lactation. Diagnoses relied on clinical symptoms, serum thyroxine and TRAb, thyroid ultrasound and orbital computed tomography. Ficoll-Paque density gradient centrifugation was used to isolate PBMCs from about 9 ml of fresh peripheral blood. Trizol reagent was used to extract total RNA, and RNA quality was then checked on an Agilent 2100 Bioanalyzer. Relative to germline, V is 2 bases shorter and J is 4 bases shorter, with 27 bases between their ends. Reading the germline V gene gives CDR1 MDHEN and CDR2 SYDVKM. The CDR3 runs 20 amino acids, cysteine and phenylalanine included. Only CDR3 DNA is held: 60 bases, read in frame from base 1.

TCR beta CDR3 regions were amplified from RNA transcripts. A first-round RT-PCR of the TCR CDR3 used the HTBI primer set with the Qiagen OneStep RT-PCR kit. Libraries were constructed in a second round of multiplex PCR, after which size selection and purification were carried out. Sequencing of the libraries was done on an Illumina HiSeq2000 using paired-end 100 bp reads. Under the source paper's analysis protocol: Raw data were processed with SOAPnuke, discarding reads with adapters, uncalled bases, mean Phred below 15, or no exact constant-primer or identifier match. COPE v1.2.5 was used to merge the high-quality paired reads, and each unique nucleotide sequence was defined as a clonotype. MiTCR v1.1 was used to align the clonotypes against IMGT TRBV, TRBD and TRBJ reference segments. The analysis included only V-J combinations with a frequency above 0.0001, which together covered 99% to 99.2% of the repertoires. The TCS score was defined as F50 (clonal expansion) divided by E x V (chaos), with BLOSUM62-based TCRdist calculated between CDR3 peptides within each V-J. Welch's t-statistics and random forest reduced some 510 V-J features to roughly 13, which were used in a naive Bayes classifier (R e1071). TCRdb reworked the public reads: Q25 trimming with fastp, MiXCR clone assembly, productive beta chains retained. When rows share a CDR3 protein, they turn into one entry using the most common DNA and genes. The V and J calls were determined by TCRdb, not by the authors. The table for this sample lists around 370,000 distinct CDR3 sequences; approximately 17% of them were counted only once. Around 40% of the sample rests with the top ten.

The sample consisted of blood. The receptor's source is a man between 18 and 35 years old with Graves' ophthalmopathy. The sequence is built from TRBV28 and TRBJ2-1; the D gene is not confidently resolved. The nucleotide sequence reads as follows: TGTGCCAGCAGTTTACCGCCCGTTCGGGCCGGCAACACTTATTACAATGAGCAGTTCTTC. Its protein is CASSLPPVRAGNTYYNEQFF.